This T cell receptor (beta chain) stems from a study of shared clonotypes between healthy human individuals. CD45RA+ naive and CD45RA-negative memory subsets were separated from CD4+ cells. This clone was detected only a few times. Its specificity is not known. In the original workflow: Filtering of immunoSEQ junctional sequences could not match full-length read filtering. The assay was immunoSEQ multiplex PCR, and TCRdb's table has in-frame clones only and misses some. Clone size and the V and J calls come from that table; the DNA yielded D and trimming. The sample lists around 2,000,000 clones, roughly 95% occurring once. Germline V gives CDR1 MNHNS, CDR2 SASEGT. This CDR3 contains 15 residues. V was clipped by 0 bases and J by 8 bases, with 14 bases between them. Points from the study as a whole: All-four-donor shared clonotypes had higher generation probabilities than non-shared clonotypes did.

The TCR sequence derives from a young man in good health. Sequenced material: naive CD4+ T cells sorted from blood. Subset of the sample: CD45RA+ positively selected. The chain has TRBV6-1 and TRBJ2-4; D perhaps matches TRBD2 (6 bases). In DNA form, the CDR3 reads TGTGCCAGCAGTGAAGCGGGTGCTAGCGTTGACATTCAGTACTTC. Its translation is CASSEAGASVDIQYF.